This T cell receptor beta chain emerged from a study of neurological immune-mediated disorders. This clonotype was recorded at least ten times. Antigen unknown. MiXCR, run by TCRdb on the 5' RACE reads, gives a single entry per CDR3 protein. The sample yields 90,000 to 150,000 distinct CDR3 sequences, about 3.4% seen once. Study-wide points: Repertoires from 18 of 34 multiple sclerosis patients grouped phylogenetically into a related-CDR3 cluster, suggesting a possible signature.

The CDR3 is 13 amino acids. V gave up 6 bases and J gave up 1 base, with 10 bases separating them. In germline, CDR1 is MNHEY, CDR2 SMNVEV (reference sequence). The sequencing input was PBMCs. The chain joins TRBV27 to TRBJ2-7; a possible D gene is TRBD1 (6 bases). The origin of this receptor is a woman aged 25 to 39 with multiple sclerosis. CDR3 protein: CASSPGQSYEQYF. CDR3 DNA: TGTGCCAGCAGCCCAGGACAGTCCTACGAGCAGTACTTC.